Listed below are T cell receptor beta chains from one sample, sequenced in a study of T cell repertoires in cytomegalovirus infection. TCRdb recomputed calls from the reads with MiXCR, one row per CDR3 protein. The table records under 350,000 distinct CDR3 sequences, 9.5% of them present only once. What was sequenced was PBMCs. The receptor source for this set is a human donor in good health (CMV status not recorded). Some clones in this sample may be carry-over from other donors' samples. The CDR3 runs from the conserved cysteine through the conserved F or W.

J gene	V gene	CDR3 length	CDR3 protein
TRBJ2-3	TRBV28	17	CASSPSFLAGSTDTQYF
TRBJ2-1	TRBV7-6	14	CASSPRTGMNEQFF
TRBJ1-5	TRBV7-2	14	CASSRAGGGQPQHF
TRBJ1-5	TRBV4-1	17	CASSQDGGGGPYQPQHF
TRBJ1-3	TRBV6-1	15	CASSLGARTGNTIYF
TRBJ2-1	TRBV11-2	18	CASSLDPWREGLYNEQFF
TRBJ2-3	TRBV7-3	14	CASSSNLVSDTQYF
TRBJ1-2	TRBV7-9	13	CASSAGFAYGYTF
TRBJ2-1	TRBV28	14	CASSPSGNYNEQFF
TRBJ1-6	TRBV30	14	CAWGLGQGNSPLHF
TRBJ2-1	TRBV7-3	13	CASSSLLADEQFF
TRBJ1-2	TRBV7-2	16	CASRSKPPGRDYGYTF
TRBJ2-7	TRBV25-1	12	CASRGGPYEQYF
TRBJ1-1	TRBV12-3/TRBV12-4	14	CASSDRGHRAEAFF
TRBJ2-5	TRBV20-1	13	CSAPRASGQTQYF
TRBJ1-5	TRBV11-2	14	CASSLWGGNQPQHF
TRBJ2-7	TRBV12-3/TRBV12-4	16	CASSSPGRGNSYEQYF
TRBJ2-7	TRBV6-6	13	CASTSSGAYEQYF
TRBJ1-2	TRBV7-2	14	CASSLLPGDYGYTF
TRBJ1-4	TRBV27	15	CASSPIGARDEKLFF
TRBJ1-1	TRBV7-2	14	CASSLVLGFTEAFF
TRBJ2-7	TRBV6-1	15	CASSAVPSGAYEQYF
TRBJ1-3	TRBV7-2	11	CASSSYSTIYF
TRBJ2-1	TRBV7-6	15	CASSLVAGVYNEQFF
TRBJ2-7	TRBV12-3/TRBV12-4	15	CASSPSGTGPHEQYF
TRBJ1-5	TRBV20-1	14	CSAHGQGGNQPQHF
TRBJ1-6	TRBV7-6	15	CASSYKPWVDSPLHF
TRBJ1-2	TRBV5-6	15	CASSLDPGGGYGYTF
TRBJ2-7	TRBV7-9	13	CASSSYPPYEQYF
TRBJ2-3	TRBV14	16	CASSQDLGRLTDTQYF
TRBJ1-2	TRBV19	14	CASSIDGKAYGYTF
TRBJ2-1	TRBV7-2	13	CASSSTRGNEQFF
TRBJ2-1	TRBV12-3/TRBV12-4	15	CASSFLRTGGNEQFF
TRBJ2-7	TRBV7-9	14	CASSPRTGTYEQYF
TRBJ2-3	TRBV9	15	CASSQRMTFTDTQYF
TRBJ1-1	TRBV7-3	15	CASSSIPGVNTEAFF
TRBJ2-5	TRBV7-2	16	CASSLVTQDLQETQYF